This entry lists 3 T cell receptor beta chains sequenced from one sample in a study of early T cells in non-severe SARS-CoV-2 infection. A single record per CDR3 protein comes from TCRdb applying MiXCR to the 5' RACE reads. In the table there are 60,000 or so distinct CDR3 sequences, around an eighth of which are singletons. The sequenced sample consisted of whole blood. These receptors originate from an adult who was a healthcare worker with PCR-confirmed SARS-CoV-2 infection or an uninfected control (not recorded which).

Turning to this clonotype: A much larger clone is a single base away; this may be a read error. This chain uses TRBV10-3 with TRBJ2-3, with 9 positions matching TRBD2. CDR3 length equals 14 residues. From germline, CDR1 is ENHRY and CDR2 SYGVKD. The CDR3 is CAISGGRASETQYF. The DNA of the CDR3 is TGTGCCATCAGTGGCGGGAGGGCCTCAGAAACGCAGTATTTT.

The rearrangement joins TRBV28 to TRBJ1-2, with a possible D match to TRBD1 (6 bases). The CDR3 totals 14 residues. Trimming stripped 4 bases from V and 4 bases from J, with 13 bases between. Germline CDR1 and CDR2: MDHEN and SYDVKM. This CDR3 is CASSYSTGIYGYTF. CDR3 nucleotide sequence: TGTGCCAGCAGTTATTCAACAGGGATCTATGGCTACACCTTC.

There are many counts of this clonotype. The CDR3 here is CASSNRSTGRYGYTF. CDR3 nucleotides: TGCGCCAGCAGCAACCGTTCGACAGGGCGCTATGGCTACACCTTC. This rearrangement joins TRBV4-3 to TRBJ1-2; 7 bases are a match to TRBD1. This CDR3 is built from 15 residues. The V and J ends lost 5 bases and 4 bases, in that order; junction bases with no gene match: 10. Germline lookup yields CDR1 LGHNA and CDR2 YSLEER.